The subject of this entry is one T cell receptor beta chain. Its antigen remains undetermined. One junction end does not reproduce the germline sequence, and a read error may be involved. This sample is part of a study of blood T cell repertoires in COVID-19 (dated by TCRdb to the early 2020s). In the study overall: Samples covering the acute and convalescent phases of COVID-19 were provided by collaborators in the United States, Italy and Spain. The material from the prospective study consisted of cDNA or gDNA derived from T cells, B-cell-depleted T cells, or PBMCs. Deeply sampled blood TCRbeta repertoires from subjects exposed to, actively infected with, or recovered from COVID-19 were included in the dataset. The repertoires were made available in a free public database intended to serve as a resource for research on the immune response to SARS-CoV-2. The samples were drawn from the first 160 participants of the ongoing ImmuneRACE study and from over a thousand subjects provided by 6 global collaborators. A de-identified subject ID, COVID-19 status, age in years and sex were almost always included in the sample metadata. HLA class I and class II types, where available, came from metadata supplied by the sample provider rather than from assay-based typing.

On the study overall, not on this receptor specifically: Clinical and demographic metadata were provided uncurated, with the amount varying by source and participant.

Another Seattle source contributed samples from volunteer blood donors who had recovered from COVID-19. Collaborating institutions collected whole blood in K2EDTA tubes following their own protocols. For TCRbeta analysis, collaborators shipped samples as frozen whole blood, isolated PBMCs, or DNA extracted from either of those sample types. TCRbeta CDR3 regions were amplified from genomic DNA by means of the immunoSEQ Assay, a bias-controlled multiplex PCR. In the original analysis: The number of nucleated cells in each sample was estimated by amplification of reference gene primers within the assay. To quantify the absolute abundance of each unique TCRbeta CDR3 rearrangement, sequence reads were collapsed and filtered. For each sample, productive Simpson clonality was calculated as the square root of Simpson's diversity index over productive rearrangements. TCRdb re-hosts the immuneACCESS table, in-frame sequences only. Its copies lack some clones; in the studies checked, an unresolved V gene accounts for under half of them, and the cause for the rest is not known. V, J and clone size are taken as reported in that table, and D and trimming were inferred from the DNA itself. Across this sample there are about 240,000 clones, with 87% seen only once. The ten most abundant clones make up 7.2% of the sample.

From its cysteine to its phenylalanine, the CDR3 spans 14 amino acids. Left in the record is the CDR3 DNA by itself, 42 bases read in frame from the first base. For CDR1 and CDR2, the germline V gene lists SNHLY and FYNNEI. The chain uses TRBV2 and TRBJ2-7; a tentative D match to TRBD1 spans 6 bases. Sequences were obtained from peripheral blood. The TCR originated in a man in his fifties or sixties who had recovered from COVID-19. The CDR3 region: CASREQGSSYEQYF. Read as DNA, the sequence is TGTGCCAGCCGTGAACAGGGTAGCTCCTACGAGCAGTACTTC. Full variable domain (CDR3 extended with the reference TRBV2 and TRBJ2-7 proteins): EPEVTQTPSHQVTQMGQEVILRCVPISNHLYFYWYRQILGQKVEFLVSFYNNEISEKSEIFDDQFSVERPDGSNFTLKIRSTKLEDSAMYFCASREQGSSYEQYFGPGTRLTVT.